The 13 T cell receptor beta chains in this list originate from one sample, sequenced in a study of blood T cell repertoires in COVID-19 (dated by TCRdb to about 2020). Receptor amplification or capture employed the immunoSEQ multiplex PCR assay. As stored in TCRdb, this immuneACCESS dataset retains in-frame rearrangements with V and J assigned. A fraction of the clones does not appear; measured against another copy, unresolved V genes explain less than half of the discrepancy, and the remainder lacks a known reason. The sample data list around 400,000 clones, and 70% to 90% of these were observed just once. The top ten clonotypes cover about 1.2% of the sample. The sample consisted of peripheral blood. These TCRs come from a man between 40 and 49 years old with acute or convalescent COVID-19.

This clone was observed once. The chain joins TRBV6-5 to TRBJ2-5, with unresolved D. The CDR3 covers 16 residues. V lost 0 bases to trimming and J lost 4 bases, with 15 bases between them. CDR1 is MNHEY, CDR2 SVGAGI, per germline. The CDR3 DNA sequence: TGTGCCAGCAGTTACTCCTTTTTGCGTTTCCGAGAGACCCAGTACTTC. This encodes CASSYSFLRFRETQYF.

This chain uses TRBV29-1 with TRBJ1-1; D not certain. This CDR3 has 12 amino acids. The V end lost 7 bases, the J end lost 1 base, and 10 bases lay between the germline ends. Germline V lookup: CDR1 SQVTM, CDR2 ANQGSEA. The CDR3 sequence is CSAARGNTEAFF. The CDR3 coding sequence is TGCAGCGCAGCCCGGGGGAACACTGAAGCTTTCTTT.

The J gene is TRBJ2-5, the V gene TRBV7-2; D gene ambiguous. This CDR3 spans 13 amino acids. In germline, CDR1 is SGHTA, CDR2 FQGNSA. Trimming cost V 8 bases and J 7 bases, with 17 bases left between them. DNA of the CDR3: TGTGCCAGCCATGAGTCCCCATCCCTGACCCAGTACTTC. Residues: CASHESPSLTQYF.

The chain recombines TRBV6-6 with TRBJ1-2, with TRBD1 matching 12 bases. Germline trimming cut 7 bases from V and 7 bases from J; bases unmatched to any gene: 10. In germline, CDR1 is MNHNY, CDR2 SVGAGI (reference sequence). This CDR3 is 15 amino acids long. The CDR3 reads CASNPIRDRGPGYTF. The DNA for the CDR3 is TGTGCCAGCAATCCTATCCGGGACAGGGGGCCTGGCTACACCTTC.

The rearrangement joins TRBV7-8 to TRBJ1-2; D ambiguous. CDR1 is SGHVS, CDR2 FQNEAQ, per germline. This CDR3 has 15 amino acids. V dropped 1 base and J dropped 2 bases, with 11 bases sitting between them. The CDR3 coding sequence is TGTGCCAGCAGCTTAGGCGGCAGAACAAACTATGGCTACACCTTC. This translates into CASSLGGRTNYGYTF.

This clone came up once. The chain uses TRBV28 and TRBJ2-7, with TRBD1 as a possible D gene (5 bases). In germline, CDR1 is MDHEN, CDR2 SYDVKM. The CDR3 covers 13 residues. V gave up 2 bases and J gave up 2 bases, with 7 bases separating them. Here the CDR3 reads CASSLPGTYEQYF. CDR3 DNA: TGTGCCAGCAGTTTACCAGGGACCTACGAGCAGTACTTC.

The chain has TRBV28 and TRBJ1-2, with 7 bases aligning to TRBD1. The V segment lost 5 bases and the J segment 8 bases; nucleotides outside the gene matches: 2. Germline values: CDR1 MDHEN, CDR2 SYDVKM. The CDR3 has 11 amino acids. CDR3 sequence (DNA): TGTGCCAGCAGTCGGGACAGAGGCTACACCTTC. Protein: CASSRDRGYTF.

The chain couples TRBV30 to TRBJ1-1; 8 bases align to TRBD1. This CDR3 has 15 amino acids. The germline gives CDR1 GTSNPN, CDR2 SVGIG (reference sequence). J was trimmed by 3 bases and V by 0 bases; bases with no gene match: 6. DNA for the CDR3: TGTGCCTGGAGTGTATACAGGGGGAAGGACACTGAAGCTTTCTTT. Translated, it gives CAWSVYRGKDTEAFF.

The gene calls are TRBV5-1 and TRBJ2-1; TRBD2 matches at 13 bases. The V gene's germline CDR1 is SGHRS and CDR2 YFSETQ. The CDR3 sequence is 16 residues long. J lost 15 bases, V lost 4 bases, and 16 bases had no gene match. The CDR3 is CASSLGLAGSPLEGFF. CDR3 DNA: TGCGCCAGCAGCCTGGGACTAGCGGGATCTCCCTTAGAGGGGTTCTTC.

J is TRBJ1-5 and V is TRBV19; the D is unclear. The V and J ends lost 5 bases and 0 bases respectively, with 17 bases between them. The CDR3 runs to 17 residues. Germline CDR1 is LNHDA and CDR2 is SQIVND (reference sequence). For the CDR3, the DNA is TGTGCCAGTAGTTGGGCACCCACCCGTACTAGCAATCAGCCCCAGCATTTT. Its translation: CASSWAPTRTSNQPQHF.

The table lists this clone with a count of one. This rearrangement joins TRBV19 to TRBJ1-4, with unresolved D. Germline loops: CDR1 LNHDA, CDR2 SQIVND (reference sequence). Trimming removed 5 bases at V and 7 bases at J, with 17 bases between. This CDR3 region has 15 residues. The CDR3 DNA reads as TGTGCCAGTAGTTTTCCAGACCGGCGGAGTGAAAAACTGTTTTTT. Amino acids: CASSFPDRRSEKLFF.

The rearrangement joins TRBV27 to TRBJ2-1, with TRBD1 identical over 8 bases. CDR3 length: 14 amino acids. Germline values: CDR1 MNHEY, CDR2 SMNVEV (reference sequence). Trimming at V came to 6 bases and at J to 13 bases, leaving 14 bases not matched to a gene. In DNA, the CDR3 is TGTGCCAGCAGCTGGGGCCCGGGACAGGCTTCACAGTTCTTC. Translated: CASSWGPGQASQFF.

Only one count was recorded for this clone. CDR3 coding DNA: TGTGCCAGCAGTCCAGGGGGCGAGGGCTCGGCAAATCAGCCCCAGCATTTT. Protein product: CASSPGGEGSANQPQHF. The J gene is TRBJ1-5, the V gene TRBV6-2 or TRBV6-3; 8 bases fit TRBD1. J gave up 4 bases and V 5 bases, and 13 bases lay outside the gene matches. This CDR3 spans 17 amino acids. From germline, CDR1 is MNHEY and CDR2 SVGEGT.